The T cell receptor beta chain under discussion was sequenced for a study of shared clonotypes between healthy human individuals. Remarks on this clone: Antigen: not known.

General study points: Generation probability values for non-shared clonotypes were lower than those for clonotypes shared by all four donors.

Clones were read by immunoSEQ multiplex PCR, and TCRdb kept only the in-frame ones, dropping some. Of some 2.3 million clones listed, roughly 93% are singletons. Sequences were obtained from naive CD4+ T cells from PBMCs. The subset was: CD45RA+ positively selected. This TCR was sampled from a man between 18 and 29 years old in good health. Some clones in this sample may be carry-over from other donors' samples.

DNA of the CDR3: TGTGCCAGTACCCGACAGGGAATGGGGAGCAATCAGCCCCAGCATTTT. Translated: CASTRQGMGSNQPQHF. The V gene is TRBV19, the J gene TRBJ1-5; 7 bases are a match to TRBD1. This CDR3 region has 16 residues. J was trimmed by 1 base and V by 7 bases; bases with no gene match: 10. CDR1 and CDR2 from the germline V gene are LNHDA and SQIVND (reference sequence).